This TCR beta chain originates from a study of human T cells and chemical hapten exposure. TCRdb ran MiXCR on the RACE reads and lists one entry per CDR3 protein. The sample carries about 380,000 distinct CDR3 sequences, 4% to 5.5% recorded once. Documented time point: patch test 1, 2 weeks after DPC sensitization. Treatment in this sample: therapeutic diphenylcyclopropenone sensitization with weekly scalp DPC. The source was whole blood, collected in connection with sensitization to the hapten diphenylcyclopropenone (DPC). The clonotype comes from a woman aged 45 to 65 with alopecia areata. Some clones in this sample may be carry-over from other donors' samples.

The CDR3 spells CASRQGRNTEAFF. The CDR3 nucleotides read TGTGCCAGCAGACAGGGAAGGAACACTGAAGCTTTCTTT. V gene TRBV7-3 combines with J gene TRBJ1-1; tentative D call: TRBD1 (6 bases). V was cut by 6 bases and J by 1 base, with 9 bases left in between. The CDR3 contains 13 residues. Germline V lookup: CDR1 SGHTA, CDR2 FQGTGA.